The clone carrying this TCR beta chain was counted between two and nine times. The antigen is undetermined. The data were taken from a study of blood T cells in healthy people across ages. CDR1 MGHRA and CDR2 YSYEKL come from the germline V gene. The CDR3 is made up of 14 amino acids. V was trimmed by 7 bases and J by 0 bases, leaving 12 bases between them. Donor samples were obtained from healthy Caucasian individuals from Russia, aged roughly 6 to 95. Researchers collected about 9.6 milliliters of peripheral blood from every single donor. General study results and limits: Older individuals had lower TCR beta diversity per million T cells (the decline was roughly linear).

Sample-barcoded 5' priming and a J-beta primer mix drove a second PCR of 7 to 11 cycles. TCRdb redid the calling of the 5' RACE reads with MiXCR, one entry per CDR3 protein. The repertoire consists of around 1,000,000 distinct CDR3 sequences, with around two fifths occurring once and the leading ten covering approximately 14%. V and J are TRBV4-1 and TRBJ1-1; D perhaps matches TRBD1 (5 bases). The source of this sequence is a man younger than 35 in good health. The sequenced sample was blood. In nucleotides, the CDR3 is TGCGCCAGCAAAGAGGGGCCCATGAACACTGAAGCTTTCTTT. Translating it yields CASKEGPMNTEAFF.